A single sample gave rise to the 10 T cell receptor beta chains below, sequenced in a study of human T cells and chemical hapten exposure. TCRdb reprocessed the RACE reads via MiXCR and lists one record per CDR3 protein. Found here are 300,000 to 350,000 distinct CDR3 sequences, 5.5% to 8% of them singletons; the top ten hold more than 7%. Specified time point: patch test 1, 2 weeks after DPC sensitization. Regarding treatment: therapeutic diphenylcyclopropenone sensitization with weekly scalp DPC. The source material was whole blood, sampled in connection with sensitization to the hapten diphenylcyclopropenone (DPC). These receptors were collected from a woman between 18 and 29 years old with alopecia areata. Some clones in this sample may be carry-over from other donors' samples.

This clonotype was observed a few times. This chain joins TRBV7-2 and TRBJ1-3, with D unclear. The CDR3 extends over 17 amino acids. CDR1 is SGHTA, CDR2 FQGNSA, per germline. With 3 bases removed from V and 0 bases from J, the gap between germline ends came to 15 bases. As DNA, the CDR3 is TGTGCCAGCAGCTTCCTCCTGACGGGCCTCTCTGGAAACACCATATATTTT. Translating gives CASSFLLTGLSGNTIYF.

This clonotype was counted only a few times. The chain uses TRBV6-5 and TRBJ1-1; a weak D match, TRBD1 (6 bases). Per the germline V gene, CDR1 is MNHEY and CDR2 is SVGAGI. V lost 6 bases to trimming and J lost 4 bases, with 24 bases between them. This CDR3 is 17 amino acids long. The CDR3 loop reads CASRLRPTGAPGTEAFF. The CDR3 DNA reads TGTGCCAGCAGACTTCGGCCTACGGGGGCCCCTGGCACTGAAGCTTTCTTT.

This clonotype was observed many times. The chain uses TRBV11-2 and TRBJ2-3; 8 nucleotides match TRBD2. Germline CDR1 reads SGHAT; CDR2 reads FQNNGV. This CDR3 has 16 residues. V lost 3 bases to trimming and J lost 1 base; unmatched junction nucleotides: 6. As DNA, the CDR3 is TGTGCCAGCAGCTTCTCGCGGGGGGCGGGCACAGATACGCAGTATTTT. Amino acid sequence: CASSFSRGAGTDTQYF.

In its sample, this clonotype was seen a few times. The V gene is TRBV5-4, the J gene TRBJ2-1; D is unclear. Trimming left V 4 bases short and J 9 bases short, with 14 bases between. The CDR3 extends over 13 amino acids. From germline, CDR1 is SGHNT and CDR2 YYREEE (reference sequence). CDR3 nucleotide sequence: TGTGCCAGCAGCCCGCCCGGTATTACTGAGCAGTTCTTC. It codes for CASSPPGITEQFF.

The sample holds a few counts of this clonotype. This sequence joins TRBV4-1 and TRBJ2-3; D ambiguous. The CDR3 spans 16 residues. Germline assignment: CDR1 MGHRA and CDR2 YSYEKL. V lost 4 bases to trimming and J lost 1 base, with 15 bases between them. CDR3 in DNA: TGCGCCAGCAGCCGTTTTGGGCAGTCCGGCACAGATACGCAGTATTTT. The encoded protein is CASSRFGQSGTDTQYF.

This clonotype was detected many times. The J gene is TRBJ2-3, the V gene TRBV27, with D unclear. CDR1 is MNHEY and CDR2 is SMNVEV in the germline V gene (reference sequence). The V gene lost 5 bases and the J gene lost 2 bases, with 14 bases spanning the gap. The CDR3 length is 15 residues. The CDR3 DNA reads as TGTGCCAGCAGTCCAAGAGCGTTATCCACAGATACGCAGTATTTT. It codes for CASSPRALSTDTQYF.

The V call is TRBV28, the J call TRBJ1-2; possibly TRBD1 for D (5 bases). V was cut by 3 bases and J by 4 bases, with 12 bases left in between. This CDR3 region has 14 residues. Germline assignment: CDR1 MDHEN and CDR2 SYDVKM. CDR3 amino acids: CASSLTPRAYGYTF. In DNA, the CDR3 is TGTGCCAGCAGTTTGACCCCCAGGGCCTATGGCTACACCTTC.

V is TRBV3-1 and J is TRBJ2-3; perhaps TRBD1 as D (6 bases). Germline CDR1 LGHDT, CDR2 YNNKEL (reference sequence). This CDR3 region has 17 residues. The ends were cut back, 0 bases at V and 1 base at J, with 14 bases in the middle. CDR3 bases: TGTGCCAGCAGCCAAGATCTGGGTGGGGGCCGCACAGATACGCAGTATTTT. This gives the protein CASSQDLGGGRTDTQYF.

In this sample, this clonotype turned up a few times. The J gene is TRBJ2-1, the V gene TRBV19, with D perhaps assigned TRBD1 or TRBD2 (6 bases each). CDR1 and CDR2 from the germline V gene are LNHDA and SQIVND (reference sequence). V was shortened by 2 bases and J by 8 bases, with 19 bases between the two germline ends. The CDR3 runs to 16 residues. CDR3 DNA sequence: TGTGCCAGTAGTATACGGTCCTCGGGGGCCGGCGATGAGCAGTTCTTC. It yields the protein CASSIRSSGAGDEQFF.

This clonotype was counted a few times. This chain links TRBV2 with TRBJ1-1; D is undetermined. Per the germline V gene, CDR1 is SNHLY and CDR2 is FYNNEI. This CDR3 has 13 amino acids. Trimming took off 7 bases at V and 3 bases at J, with 12 bases between the two ends. CDR3 sequence: CASIPVRDTEAFF. The CDR3 DNA sequence: TGTGCCAGCATACCAGTCCGGGACACTGAAGCTTTCTTT.